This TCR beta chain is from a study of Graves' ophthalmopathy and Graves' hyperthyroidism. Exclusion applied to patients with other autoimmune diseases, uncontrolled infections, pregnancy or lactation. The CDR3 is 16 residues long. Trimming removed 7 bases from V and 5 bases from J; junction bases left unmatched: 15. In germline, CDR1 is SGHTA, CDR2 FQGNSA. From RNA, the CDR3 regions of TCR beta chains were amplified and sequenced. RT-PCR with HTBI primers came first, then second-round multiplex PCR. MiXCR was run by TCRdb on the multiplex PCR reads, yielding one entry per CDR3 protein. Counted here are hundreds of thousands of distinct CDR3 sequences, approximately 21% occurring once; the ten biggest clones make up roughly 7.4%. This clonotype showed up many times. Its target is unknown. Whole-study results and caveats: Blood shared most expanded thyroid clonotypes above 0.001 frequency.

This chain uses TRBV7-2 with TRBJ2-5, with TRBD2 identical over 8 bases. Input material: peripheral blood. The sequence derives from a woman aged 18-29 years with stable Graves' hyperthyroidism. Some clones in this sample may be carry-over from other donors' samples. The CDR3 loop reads CASTVMGAGVKETQYF. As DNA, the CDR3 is TGTGCCAGCACCGTTATGGGAGCGGGAGTGAAGGAGACCCAGTACTTC.